Sequencing of this TCR beta chain was carried out in a study of CD8+ T cells in alopecia areata. This clone appeared a single time. Its specificity is unknown. Sorting separated CD4+ and CD8+ T cells out of PBMCs. Reverse transcription of extracted RNA yielded cDNA, which provided the sequencing template. Generated by immunoSEQ multiplex PCR, the TCRdb table keeps only in-frame clones and is missing some. This table holds 90,000 to 150,000 clones, around 61% found once. Whole-study findings and limits: Among patients, TCR sharing was less clear than in mice, a difference possibly due in part to HLA diversity in the patient population. Lesional scalp, notably in alopecia totalis/universalis, had clonality above that of normal scalp.

The CDR3 length is 15 residues. Per the germline V gene, CDR1 is MDHEN and CDR2 is SYDVKM. The V gene end was trimmed by 3 bases and the J gene end by 7 bases; junction bases not matched to a gene: 3. The origin of this receptor is a human donor in good health. The sample consisted of CD4+ T cells sorted from blood. The V gene is TRBV28, the J gene TRBJ1-6, with TRBD1 matching over 10 bases. This CDR3 reads CASSLVGQGNSPLHF. The CDR3, as DNA: TGTGCCAGCAGTTTGGTGGGACAGGGGAATTCACCCCTCCACTTT.